Following are 28 T cell receptor beta chains from one sample sequenced in a study of beta chain features in type 1 diabetes. Expressed TCRB transcripts were sequenced after all isolated RNA was converted to cDNA. TCRdb's copy holds only in-frame clones and misses some; the assay was immunoSEQ multiplex PCR. Of around 350,000 clones in the sample, roughly 12% were seen once. Sequencing was done on a sample of naive CD4+ T cells from blood. The source of these receptors is a man aged 18 to 30 in good health.

This clone was observed a few times. The chain employs TRBV7-2 and TRBJ2-7; tentative D call: TRBD2 (7 bases). The CDR3 runs 14 residues. Looked up from germline, CDR1 is SGHTA and CDR2 is FQGNSA. The ends were cut back, 1 base at V and 2 bases at J, with 9 bases in the middle. Here the CDR3 DNA reads TGTGCCAGCAGCTTAGGGGGGGGCCCCTACGAGCAGTACTTC. Amino acids: CASSLGGGPYEQYF.

Only a few counts were recorded for this clone. The V call is TRBV5-1, the J call TRBJ2-2, with a tentative D call TRBD2 (5 bases). This CDR3 has 15 residues. V was shortened by 2 bases and J by 1 base, with 9 bases between the two germline ends. Germline CDR1 reads SGHRS; CDR2 reads YFSETQ. CDR3 DNA: TGCGCCAGCAGCTTCGGGATCTTGAACACCGGGGAGCTGTTTTTT. Translating it yields CASSFGILNTGELFF.

This clone has only a few counts. The V and J genes are TRBV7-2 and TRBJ2-5, with 7 bases aligning to TRBD1. This CDR3 is 15 amino acids long. V was clipped by 0 bases and J by 1 base; unmatched bases: 2. The germline gives CDR1 SGHTA, CDR2 FQGNSA. The chain's CDR3 is CASSLAGQSQETQYF. CDR3 sequence (DNA): TGTGCCAGCAGCTTAGCGGGACAGAGCCAAGAGACCCAGTACTTC.

The chain links TRBV21-1 to TRBJ2-2; the table's D call TRBD1 went unverified against the DNA. TRBV21-1 is noted as a pseudogene. The CDR3 is 17 amino acids. CDR3 loop: CASSKVKAGVFTGELFF. In DNA, the CDR3 is TGTGCCAGCAGCAAAGTGAAGGCAGGGGTCTTCACCGGGGAGCTGTTTTTT.

The J gene is TRBJ2-3, the V gene TRBV9, with 7 bases aligning to TRBD2. There are 16 residues in the CDR3. Germline trimming cut 4 bases from V and 2 bases from J; bases unmatched to any gene: 10. Germline V gene lookup returns CDR1 SGDLS and CDR2 YYNGEE. This chain's CDR3 is CASSMTSSIPTDTQYF. Written as DNA, the CDR3 is TGTGCCAGCAGCATGACTAGCAGTATTCCCACAGATACGCAGTATTTT.

The V call is TRBV13, the J call TRBJ2-2; 8 positions agree with TRBD1. The CDR3 runs 15 residues. Germline CDR1 PRHDT, CDR2 FYEKMQ (reference sequence). With V trimmed by 5 bases and J by 5 bases, 7 bases remained unmatched. The CDR3 bases are TGTGCCAGCAGCCTCCGACAGGGGAGGACCGGGGAGCTGTTTTTT. Amino acid sequence: CASSLRQGRTGELFF.

This clone occurred a few times. V is TRBV15 and J is TRBJ2-7; 10 nucleotides line up with TRBD1. The germline gives CDR1 LNHNV, CDR2 YYDKDF (reference sequence). The CDR3 runs to 16 residues. V was pared by 0 bases and J by 2 bases, with 4 bases of the junction left unmatched. The CDR3 loop is CATSRDTGTGAYEQYF. Written as DNA, the CDR3 is TGTGCCACCAGCAGAGACACCGGGACAGGGGCCTACGAGCAGTACTTC.

This clone was counted only a few times. Other DNA sequences in the sample encode the same CDR3. The chain couples TRBV6-6 to TRBJ2-3; no firm D call. This CDR3 is built from 14 residues. Germline V lookup: CDR1 MNHNY, CDR2 SVGAGI (reference sequence). Trimming took 2 bases from V and 1 from J, leaving 7 bases between them. The CDR3 sequence: CASSYRTGTDTQYF. CDR3 nucleotides: TGTGCCAGCAGTTACAGAACAGGCACAGATACGCAGTATTTT.

CDR3 in amino acids: CASSPRTTVATNEKLFF. The CDR3, as DNA: TGTGCCAGCTCACCGCGGACAACCGTTGCAACTAATGAAAAACTGTTTTTT. The chain is built from TRBV18 and TRBJ1-4; a possible D gene is TRBD1 (5 bases). Germline CDR1 is KGHSH and CDR2 is LQKENI. The V end was cut by 3 bases, the J end by 0 bases, with 14 bases between. This CDR3 is built from 17 residues.

The chain couples TRBV29-1 to TRBJ2-1, with 13 bases matching TRBD2. Trimming cost V 6 bases and J 1 base; bases outside gene matches: 9. CDR1 is SQVTM and CDR2 is ANQGSEA in the germline V gene. This CDR3 contains 17 residues. The CDR3 DNA is TGCAGCGTCGGACTAGCGGGAGAACCGGCGTCCTACAATGAGCAGTTCTTC. This gives the protein CSVGLAGEPASYNEQFF.

This clone was picked up many times. This chain joins TRBV29-1 and TRBJ2-3; no clear D. Looked up from germline, CDR1 is SQVTM and CDR2 is ANQGSEA. Trimming removed 3 bases from V and 2 bases from J, with 9 bases in between. The CDR3 is made up of 13 amino acids. The CDR3 sequence is CSVDYGNTDTQYF. In nucleotides, the CDR3 is TGCAGCGTTGACTACGGTAACACAGATACGCAGTATTTT.

This clone was observed a handful of times. The J gene is TRBJ2-2, the V gene TRBV29-1, with 11 bases aligning to TRBD1. Germline V gene sequence: CDR1 SQVTM, CDR2 ANQGSEA. Trimming took 1 base from V and 8 from J; bases not matched to a gene: 12. The CDR3 runs to 17 residues. Here the CDR3 reads CSVEASSGTGGLGELFF. The CDR3, as DNA: TGCAGCGTTGAAGCCTCGAGCGGGACAGGGGGTTTAGGGGAGCTGTTTTTT.

This clone was seen a handful of times. The rearrangement joins TRBV29-1 to TRBJ2-3; 8 bases fit TRBD2. The CDR3 is 16 amino acids. The germline V gene encodes CDR1 SQVTM and CDR2 ANQGSEA. Trimming removed 4 bases from V and 4 bases from J; junction bases left unmatched: 13. CDR3 amino acids: CSVGGTSIDWADTQYF. The CDR3 nucleotides are TGCAGCGTTGGTGGGACTAGTATCGATTGGGCAGATACGCAGTATTTT.

The chain recombines TRBV28 with TRBJ1-2, with D uncertain. CDR1 is MDHEN and CDR2 is SYDVKM in the germline V gene. The CDR3 contains 13 residues. Trimming took off 2 bases at V and 5 bases at J, with 9 bases between the two ends. In nucleotides, the CDR3 is TGTGCCAGCAGTTTAAAGATGGCATATGGCTACACCTTC. Its protein product is CASSLKMAYGYTF.

This clone was observed a handful of times. This chain uses TRBV5-4 with TRBJ2-7; TRBD1 matches 8 bases. After removal of 3 bases from V and 0 bases from J, the junction contained 5 bases not matched to a gene. Per germline, CDR1 SGHNT and CDR2 YYREEE (reference sequence). This CDR3 comprises 15 residues. The CDR3, as DNA: TGTGCCAGCAGCTCCCGGACAGGGAGCTCCTACGAGCAGTACTTC. Its protein product is CASSSRTGSSYEQYF.

This clone has a single count. The chain has TRBV5-1 and TRBJ2-5, with TRBD2 identical over 11 bases. Germline trimming cut 4 bases from V and 2 bases from J; bases unmatched to any gene: 7. The CDR3 extends over 16 amino acids. CDR1 and CDR2 from the germline V gene are SGHRS and YFSETQ. CDR3 sequence (DNA): TGCGCCAGCAGCCCCCGACTAGCGGGGCCTCAAGAGACCCAGTACTTC. Its protein product is CASSPRLAGPQETQYF.

This clone came up a few times. The CDR3 DNA follows: TGTGCCAGCAACCAAGGTGTGGACAGGGGAGGCAATGAGCAGTTCTTC. Protein: CASNQGVDRGGNEQFF. This rearrangement joins TRBV7-2 to TRBJ2-1, with 9 bases fitting TRBD1. Trimming cost V 7 bases and J 6 bases; bases outside gene matches: 13. CDR1 and CDR2 (germline): SGHTA, FQGNSA. The length of the CDR3 is 16 residues.

The V call is TRBV6-5, the J call TRBJ2-5; 7 nucleotides line up with TRBD1. V lost 2 bases to trimming and J lost 5 bases; unmatched junction nucleotides: 8. The CDR3 consists of 15 residues. Germline V lookup: CDR1 MNHEY, CDR2 SVGAGI. The CDR3 region has the DNA TGTGCCAGCAGTTACACCCGACAGGGCGGGGAGACCCAGTACTTC. Its translation is CASSYTRQGGETQYF.

V usage is TRBV7-2 and J usage is TRBJ2-7; D is undetermined. This CDR3 spans 12 amino acids. Germline CDR1 SGHTA, CDR2 FQGNSA. The V and J ends lost 5 bases and 3 bases respectively, with 8 bases between them. As DNA, the CDR3 is TGTGCCAGCAGCCCGGCAGGCTACGAGCAGTACTTC. As protein: CASSPAGYEQYF.

In this sample, this clone turned up a few times. J is TRBJ2-7 and V is TRBV7-2; 11 nucleotides match TRBD2. The CDR3 has 15 residues. Germline lookup yields CDR1 SGHTA and CDR2 FQGNSA. The V segment lost 4 bases and the J segment 1 base; nucleotides outside the gene matches: 3. The CDR3 loop reads CASSYGTSGSYEQYF. The CDR3 nucleotides are TGTGCCAGCAGCTACGGGACTAGCGGATCCTACGAGCAGTACTTC.

This clone was observed a few times. The rearrangement joins TRBV14 to TRBJ2-3; a possible D gene is TRBD1 (6 bases). The CDR3 has 15 amino acids. CDR1 and CDR2 from the germline V gene are SGHDN and FVKESK. Between the trimmed V and J ends, which lost 2 bases and 0 bases, there was a span of 9 bases. The CDR3 region has the DNA TGTGCCAGCAGCCAATTTCAGGGGAGCACAGATACGCAGTATTTT. It codes for CASSQFQGSTDTQYF.

This clone has a handful of counts. The J gene is TRBJ2-7, the V gene TRBV4-2; D is unclear. CDR1 and CDR2 from the germline V gene are LGHNA and YNFKEQ. Deletions cut 5 bases from V and 1 base from J, with 12 bases between. The CDR3 is 14 residues long. The CDR3 protein is CASSAAGQSYEQYF. CDR3 DNA: TGTGCCAGCAGCGCGGCTGGCCAATCCTACGAGCAGTACTTC.

The CDR3 reads CASSVEGVLGTDTQYF. The CDR3 DNA follows: TGTGCCAGCAGCGTAGAAGGGGTTCTTGGCACAGATACGCAGTATTTT. The chain links TRBV9 to TRBJ2-3; possible D gene TRBD1, 5 bases. Germline lookup yields CDR1 SGDLS and CDR2 YYNGEE. This CDR3 contains 16 residues. V dropped 0 bases and J dropped 1 base, with 12 bases sitting between them.

V gene TRBV5-4 combines with J gene TRBJ2-1, with D perhaps TRBD2 (5 bases). Germline V gene data show CDR1 as SGHNT and CDR2 as YYREEE (reference sequence). The germline V and J ends were trimmed by 4 bases and 6 bases, with 11 bases remaining between them. The CDR3 covers 13 residues. The CDR3 reads CASSPASLNEQFF. DNA of the CDR3: TGTGCCAGCAGCCCCGCTAGCCTCAATGAGCAGTTCTTC.

This chain joins TRBV27 and TRBJ2-6; no clear D gene. Looked up from germline, CDR1 is MNHEY and CDR2 is SMNVEV (reference sequence). The CDR3 is 15 amino acids. Trimming pared 0 bases from V and 2 bases from J, leaving 5 bases between. The CDR3: CASSLSRTGANVLTF. CDR3 nucleotide sequence: TGTGCCAGCAGTTTATCGAGGACTGGGGCCAACGTCCTGACTTTC.

This chain links TRBV20-1 with TRBJ2-4; D remains ambiguous. This CDR3 spans 10 amino acids. The germline gives CDR1 DFQATT, CDR2 SNEGSKA (reference sequence). The CDR3 loop is CSGRFDIQYF. The CDR3 DNA follows: TGCAGCGGCAGGTTCGACATTCAGTACTTC.

The rearrangement uses TRBV28 and TRBJ2-7, with TRBD1 as a possible D gene (5 bases). Germline lookup yields CDR1 MDHEN and CDR2 SYDVKM. The CDR3 totals 13 residues. With 9 bases removed from V and 1 base from J, the gap between germline ends came to 13 bases. The CDR3 here is CASLQGWSYEQYF. The CDR3 bases are TGTGCCAGTCTCCAGGGATGGTCCTACGAGCAGTACTTC.

This clone was seen a handful of times. CDR3 nucleotides: TGTGCCAGCAGCTTGGATGCGGGAGGCCACAATGAGCAGTTCTTC. Amino acid sequence: CASSLDAGGHNEQFF. This sequence joins TRBV11-2 and TRBJ2-1, with 8 nucleotides matching TRBD2. The germline V gene encodes CDR1 SGHAT and CDR2 FQNNGV. Trimming took 3 bases from V and 5 from J; bases not matched to a gene: 6. The CDR3 has 15 amino acids.